A single T cell receptor (beta chain) is shown here with its context. The sample belongs to a study of control samples from healthy donors and cancer patients. Here immunoSEQ multiplex PCR was the method, and the copy in TCRdb shows in-frame clones only, minus some. The sample has some 150,000 clones, just over 90% seen once; the top ten hold about 4%. The TCR originated in a woman aged 60-75 years in good health. Sequenced sample: blood.

The CDR3 here is CASSEGTGGIYGYTF. CDR3 DNA sequence: TGTGCCAGCAGTGAGGGGACAGGGGGCATCTATGGCTACACCTTC. The rearrangement joins TRBV6-4 to TRBJ1-2, with 12 positions matching TRBD1. Germline V gives CDR1 MRHNA, CDR2 SNTAGT. V dropped 3 bases and J dropped 4; count of bases not matched to a gene: 3. This CDR3 spans 15 amino acids.